This T cell receptor (beta chain) comes out of a study of shared clonotypes between healthy human individuals. The study's findings and limits: Sequencing of the sorted subsets was shown by rarefaction to be incomplete despite large depth. Generally, naive subsets came out with larger estimated richness than memory subsets. Sampling covered blood only; tissue repertoires likely differ.

Note on this clone: Antigen: not known.

Measured with immunoSEQ multiplex PCR; TCRdb has only the in-frame clones, and not every one. The table records 200,000 to 250,000 clones, under 80% of them present only once. The V segment lost 3 bases and the J segment 4 bases; nucleotides outside the gene matches: 4. This CDR3 spans 14 amino acids. The V gene's germline CDR1 is KGHSH and CDR2 LQKENI. The chain couples TRBV18 to TRBJ1-1; 8 bases fit TRBD1. Sample: memory CD4+ T cells sorted from blood. As for subset: CD45RA-negative fraction. The origin of this receptor is a man under 40 in good health. The CDR3 loop reads CASSPQGAVTEAFF. CDR3 DNA sequence: TGTGCCAGCTCACCCCAGGGGGCGGTCACTGAAGCTTTCTTT.